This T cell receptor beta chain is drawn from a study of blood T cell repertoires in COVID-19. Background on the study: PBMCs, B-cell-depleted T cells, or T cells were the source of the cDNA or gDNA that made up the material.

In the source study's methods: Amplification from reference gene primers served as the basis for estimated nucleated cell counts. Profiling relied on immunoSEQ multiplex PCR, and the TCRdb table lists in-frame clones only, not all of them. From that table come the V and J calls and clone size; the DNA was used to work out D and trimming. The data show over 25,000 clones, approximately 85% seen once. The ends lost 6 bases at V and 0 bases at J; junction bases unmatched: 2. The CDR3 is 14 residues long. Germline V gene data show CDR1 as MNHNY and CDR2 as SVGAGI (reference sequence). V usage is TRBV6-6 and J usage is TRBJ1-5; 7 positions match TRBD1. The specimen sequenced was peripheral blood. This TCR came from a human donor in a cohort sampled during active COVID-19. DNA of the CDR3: TGTGCCAGCAGCAGGACAGGTAGCAATCAGCCCCAGCATTTT. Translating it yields CASSRTGSNQPQHF.